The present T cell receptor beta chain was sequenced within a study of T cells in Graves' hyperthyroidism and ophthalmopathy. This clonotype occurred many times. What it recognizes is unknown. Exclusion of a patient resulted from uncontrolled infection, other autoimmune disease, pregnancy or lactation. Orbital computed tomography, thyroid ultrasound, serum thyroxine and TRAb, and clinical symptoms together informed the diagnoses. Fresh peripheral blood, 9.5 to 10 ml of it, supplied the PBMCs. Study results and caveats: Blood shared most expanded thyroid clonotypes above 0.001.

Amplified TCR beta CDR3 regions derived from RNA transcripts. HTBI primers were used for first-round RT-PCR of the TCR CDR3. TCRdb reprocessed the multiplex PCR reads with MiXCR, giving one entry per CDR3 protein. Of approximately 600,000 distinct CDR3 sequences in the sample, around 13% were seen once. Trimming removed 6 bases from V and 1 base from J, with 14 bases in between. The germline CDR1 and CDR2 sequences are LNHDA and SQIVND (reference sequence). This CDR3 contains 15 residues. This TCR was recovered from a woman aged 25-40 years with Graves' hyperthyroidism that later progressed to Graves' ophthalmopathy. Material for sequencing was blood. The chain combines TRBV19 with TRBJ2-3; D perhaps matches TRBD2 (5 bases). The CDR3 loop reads CASRKGGHGTDTQYF. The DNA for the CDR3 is TGTGCCAGTAGAAAAGGCGGGCATGGCACAGATACGCAGTATTTT.